Following are 3 T cell receptor beta chains from one sample sequenced in a study of response to subunit inactivated influenza vaccine. Using its own MiXCR run on the RT-PCR reads, TCRdb lists one record per CDR3 protein. Of 180,000 or so distinct CDR3 sequences in the sample, about an eighth are singletons; the top ten hold around 32%. These data were also reused for a study on T cells expressing NK-cell markers. From that paper: With UMIs, 5'RACE template switching was used to make TCR beta cDNA.

The material sequenced was CD8+ T cells sorted from PBMCs, taken about 12 days after vaccination. The origin of the receptors is a man between 45 and 60 years old who received an inactivated influenza vaccine.

This clonotype was seen a few times. The chain combines TRBV2 with TRBJ2-1, with D hard to call. There are 13 residues in the CDR3. CDR1 and CDR2 from the germline V gene are SNHLY and FYNNEI. V was shortened by 3 bases and J by 6 bases, with 9 bases between the two germline ends. CDR3 region: CASSEFVANEQFF. CDR3 bases: TGTGCCAGCAGTGAGTTTGTGGCCAATGAGCAGTTCTTC.

This clonotype was counted many times. The V and J genes are TRBV27 and TRBJ2-1, with D unresolved. CDR3 length: 14 amino acids. Deletions cut 1 base from V and 5 bases from J, with 9 bases between. CDR1 is MNHEY, CDR2 SMNVEV, per germline (reference sequence). The CDR3: CASSLLNSHNEQFF. The CDR3, as DNA: TGTGCCAGCAGTTTATTGAACAGTCACAATGAGCAGTTCTTC.

This clonotype was seen many times. J is TRBJ2-5 and V is TRBV9; 7 bases fit TRBD2. CDR3 length: 15 residues. J was trimmed by 4 bases and V by 3 bases; bases with no gene match: 9. Germline values: CDR1 SGDLS, CDR2 YYNGEE. The CDR3 coding sequence is TGTGCCAGCAGCGAAGGGACTACTCTTCGAGAGACCCAGTACTTC. Translated: CASSEGTTLRETQYF.